These 30 T cell receptor beta chains share one sample of origin, sequenced in a study of blood T cells in healthy people across ages. Then a second PCR, running about 7 to 11 cycles, was carried out with a sample-barcoded 5' primer and a J-beta primer mix. TCRdb reanalysed the 5' RACE reads using MiXCR and keeps one entry per CDR3 protein. The data show 1,100,000 or so distinct CDR3 sequences, under 55% seen once. Sample: blood. The receptors originated from a woman in her sixties in good health.

This clonotype was counted at least ten times. The V call is TRBV7-9, the J call TRBJ2-7, with 8 bases aligning to TRBD2. The CDR3 totals 18 residues. V was pared by 4 bases and J by 6 bases, with 20 bases of the junction left unmatched. The V gene's germline CDR1 is SEHNR and CDR2 FQNEAQ (reference sequence). The CDR3 loop is CASSSPAAGVLQDGEQYF. Written as DNA, the CDR3 is TGTGCCAGCAGCTCCCCGGCAGCGGGAGTACTCCAGGACGGCGAGCAGTACTTC. Filled out from reference TRBV7-9 and TRBJ2-7, the complete variable domain reads DTGVSQNPRHKITKRGQNVTFRCDPISEHNRLYWYRQTLGQGPEFLTYFQNEAQLEKSRLLSDRFSAERPKGSFSTLEIQRTEQGDSAMYLCASSSPAAGVLQDGEQYFGPGTRLTVT.

The chain recombines TRBV6-1 with TRBJ2-1; the D call may be TRBD1 or TRBD2 (5 bases each). The length of the CDR3 is 13 residues. V was cut by 10 bases and J by 9 bases, with 19 bases left in between. Germline loops: CDR1 MNHNS, CDR2 SASEGT. As DNA, the CDR3 is TGTGCCACCCGAGGGGTTTCAGAGGGTGAGCAGTTCTTC. Translation: CATRGVSEGEQFF.

V usage is TRBV18 and J usage is TRBJ2-1, with 11 positions matching TRBD2. Looked up from germline, CDR1 is KGHSH and CDR2 is LQKENI. CDR3 length: 16 residues. The J segment lost 3 bases and the V segment lost 3 bases, leaving 4 bases of the junction unmatched. Here the CDR3 DNA reads TGTGCCAGCTCACCCGGGACTAGCGGCCTCTACAATGAGCAGTTCTTC. Protein sequence: CASSPGTSGLYNEQFF.

The J gene is TRBJ2-1, the V gene TRBV15; D remains unclear. Germline CDR1 is LNHNV and CDR2 is YYDKDF (reference sequence). V lost 1 base and J 5 bases, leaving 6 bases between the germline ends. The CDR3 contains 13 residues. The CDR3 DNA reads TGTGCCACCAGCAGAGTTGTTCACAATGAGCAGTTCTTC. Translated, it gives CATSRVVHNEQFF.

This clonotype was counted between two and nine times. The chain has TRBV14 and TRBJ2-3; a possible D gene is TRBD2 (5 bases). The CDR3 is made up of 13 amino acids. Germline V gene data show CDR1 as SGHDN and CDR2 as FVKESK. Trimming took 2 bases from V and 4 from J, leaving 7 bases between them. This CDR3 is CASSQIGADTQYF. DNA of the CDR3: TGTGCCAGCAGCCAAATCGGGGCAGATACGCAGTATTTT.

This clonotype showed up just once. The chain recombines TRBV7-9 with TRBJ2-7, with a weak D call TRBD1 (6 bases). Trimming pared 4 bases from V and 12 bases from J, leaving 22 bases between. The CDR3 contains 14 residues. Looked up from germline, CDR1 is SEHNR and CDR2 is FQNEAQ (reference sequence). CDR3 nucleotide sequence: TGTGCCAGCAGCTACTACAGGGTTTTTGAGACCCGGTACTTC. Its translation: CASSYYRVFETRYF.

This clonotype was counted a few times. The V call is TRBV6-2 or TRBV6-3, the J call TRBJ1-2; D gene uncertain. The CDR3 is 11 amino acids. In germline, CDR1 is MNHEY, CDR2 SVGEGT. The V end lost 2 bases, the J end lost 2 bases, and 0 bases lay between the germline ends. This CDR3 is CASSYNYGYTF. DNA of the CDR3: TGTGCCAGCAGTTACAACTATGGCTACACCTTC.

The chain carries TRBV24-1 and TRBJ1-2, with D unclear. CDR3 length equals 18 residues. Between the trimmed V and J ends, which lost 0 bases and 1 base, there was a span of 17 bases. Germline V lookup: CDR1 KGHDR, CDR2 SFDVKD. The CDR3 DNA sequence: TGTGCCACCAGTGATTTGATGGGATTACCTCATAATAACTATGGCTACACCTTC. It yields the protein CATSDLMGLPHNNYGYTF.

This clonotype was counted only a few times. The chain combines TRBV29-1 with TRBJ1-1; TRBD1 is a possible D gene (5 bases). From germline, CDR1 is SQVTM and CDR2 ANQGSEA. This CDR3 has 14 residues. Trimming shortened V by 5 bases and J by 4 bases, and 17 bases separated the two germline ends. The DNA of the CDR3 is TGCAGCGTTATTTTAAGGGGCTTCATCACTGAAGCTTTCTTT. Translated: CSVILRGFITEAFF.

The chain employs TRBV4-1 and TRBJ2-5, with 12 bases fitting TRBD2. Germline V gene lookup returns CDR1 MGHRA and CDR2 YSYEKL. The CDR3 contains 16 residues. Trimming cost V 2 bases and J 11 bases; bases outside gene matches: 12. CDR3: CASSQTTSGSEDEQYF. The DNA for the CDR3 is TGCGCCAGCAGCCAAACGACTAGCGGGAGTGAGGATGAGCAGTACTTC.

This clonotype was seen a few times. The chain employs TRBV4-1 and TRBJ1-5, with 11 bases that match TRBD1. The CDR3 covers 18 residues. V trimming: 1 base; J trimming: 4 bases; junction bases outside the gene matches: 9. The V gene's germline CDR1 is MGHRA and CDR2 YSYEKL. Here the CDR3 DNA reads TGCGCCAGCAGCCAAGCGGGACAGGGGGTAGAGGGGAATCAGCCCCAGCATTTT. It encodes CASSQAGQGVEGNQPQHF.

This chain connects TRBV25-1 to TRBJ2-7; 7 bases line up with TRBD1. The V gene's germline CDR1 is MGHDK and CDR2 SYGVNS. With 3 bases clipped from V and 1 base from J, the junction kept 3 bases outside the gene matches. The CDR3 is 14 residues long. The CDR3 sequence is CASSDPGQSYEQYF. CDR3 sequence (DNA): TGTGCCAGCAGTGATCCGGGACAGTCCTACGAGCAGTACTTC.

The chain employs TRBV27 and TRBJ2-2; D is uncertain. The germline V and J ends were trimmed by 10 bases and 5 bases, with 11 bases remaining between them. This CDR3 spans 12 amino acids. Germline loops: CDR1 MNHEY, CDR2 SMNVEV (reference sequence). Here the CDR3 reads CAIMTGTGELFF. CDR3 coding DNA: TGTGCCATCATGACTGGGACCGGGGAGCTGTTTTTT.

This clonotype has only a few counts. The V gene is TRBV20-1, the J gene TRBJ2-1; 12 nucleotides align to TRBD2. J lost 7 bases, V lost 1 base, and 8 bases had no gene match. This CDR3 region has 16 residues. Looked up from germline, CDR1 is DFQATT and CDR2 is SNEGSKA (reference sequence). Here the CDR3 DNA reads TGCAGTGCTAGAGCCACCGGGACTAGCGGGCAAAATGAGCAGTTCTTC. It codes for CSARATGTSGQNEQFF.

The gene calls are TRBV18 and TRBJ2-3; maybe TRBD2 (6 bases). Germline values: CDR1 KGHSH, CDR2 LQKENI. V was shortened by 8 bases and J by 4 bases, with 13 bases between the two germline ends. This CDR3 spans 13 amino acids. CDR3 sequence reads: CASTRERADTQYF. The CDR3 DNA follows: TGTGCCAGCACCCGGGAGAGAGCAGATACGCAGTATTTT.

This clonotype was observed a few times. This sequence joins TRBV20-1 and TRBJ1-4; D uncertain. The CDR3 totals 14 residues. Trimming removed 6 bases from V and 8 bases from J, with 19 bases in between. In germline, CDR1 is DFQATT, CDR2 SNEGSKA (reference sequence). CDR3 loop: CSAPSAIRQEKLFF. As DNA, the CDR3 is TGCAGTGCCCCGTCGGCAATTCGCCAGGAAAAACTGTTTTTT.

The chain employs TRBV20-1 and TRBJ2-5, with 13 bases lining up with TRBD2. Judging by the DNA end, TRBJ2-4 fits better; the J call may be wrong. Germline loops: CDR1 DFQATT, CDR2 SNEGSKA (reference sequence). The CDR3 is 18 amino acids. The chain's CDR3 is CSASLGTSGIIPQNIQYF. CDR3 DNA: TGCAGTGCTAGCTTGGGGACTAGCGGGATAATACCCCAAAACATTCAGTACTTC.

There are a few counts of this clonotype. The rearrangement links TRBV7-9 to TRBJ2-4; TRBD2 is a possible D gene (6 bases). The length of the CDR3 is 17 residues. CDR1 and CDR2 from the germline V gene are SEHNR and FQNEAQ (reference sequence). Trimming took off 5 bases at V and 1 base at J, with 18 bases between the two ends. CDR3: CASSRPMEGQAKNIQYF. The CDR3, as DNA: TGTGCCAGCAGCCGTCCAATGGAGGGGCAGGCCAAAAACATTCAGTACTTC.

This chain uses TRBV7-2 with TRBJ2-4; no reliable D call. In germline, CDR1 is SGHTA, CDR2 FQGNSA. Trimming pared 1 base from V and 2 bases from J, leaving 9 bases between. The CDR3 extends over 15 amino acids. The CDR3 region is CASSLGWGPKNIQYF. The CDR3 DNA sequence: TGTGCCAGCAGCTTAGGGTGGGGTCCCAAAAACATTCAGTACTTC.

The V gene is TRBV7-8, the J gene TRBJ1-2, with D possibly matching TRBD1 (6 bases). V shed 5 bases and J shed 2 bases, with 15 bases lying between them. Germline V CDR1 and CDR2: SGHVS, FQNEAQ. The CDR3 extends over 15 amino acids. CDR3 loop: CASSPALTGNYGYTF. For the CDR3, the DNA is TGTGCCAGCAGCCCTGCGCTGACAGGCAACTATGGCTACACCTTC.

V and J are TRBV7-9 and TRBJ2-3; TRBD2 agrees at 11 bases. CDR3 length equals 15 residues. Germline loops: CDR1 SEHNR, CDR2 FQNEAQ (reference sequence). The ends lost 4 bases at V and 3 bases at J; junction bases unmatched: 3. The CDR3 protein is CASSWTSGYTDTQYF. Written as DNA, the CDR3 is TGTGCCAGCAGCTGGACTAGCGGGTATACAGATACGCAGTATTTT.

The V and J genes are TRBV6-1 and TRBJ2-1; D is perhaps TRBD2 (6 bases). Trimming took off 4 bases at V and 3 bases at J, with 16 bases between the two ends. The CDR3 runs to 16 residues. Germline CDR1 reads MNHNS; CDR2 reads SASEGT. CDR3 DNA: TGTGCCAGCAGTGTGGAAGGAGGGGCTTTCTACAATGAGCAGTTCTTC. Protein sequence: CASSVEGGAFYNEQFF.

This sequence joins TRBV5-1 and TRBJ2-7, with TRBD2 matching 11 bases. CDR1 and CDR2 from the germline V gene are SGHRS and YFSETQ. The junction had 9 bases not matched to a gene; V was cut back by 1 base and J by 0 bases. CDR3 length equals 18 residues. CDR3 nucleotide sequence: TGCGCCAGCAGCTTGTTCACACCCACTAGCGGGAGCTCCTACGAGCAGTACTTC. Protein: CASSLFTPTSGSSYEQYF.

The V call is TRBV20-1, the J call TRBJ2-3, with 9 bases lining up with TRBD2. This CDR3 is built from 14 residues. Losses at the gene ends were 2 bases for V and 5 bases for J; bases not matched to a gene: 5. Germline V gene data show CDR1 as DFQATT and CDR2 as SNEGSKA (reference sequence). CDR3 nucleotides: TGCAGTGCTAGACTTCGGACTAGCGTAGATACGCAGTATTTT. It is translated as CSARLRTSVDTQYF.

This clonotype was counted many times. The rearrangement links TRBV28 to TRBJ2-7, with D maybe TRBD1 (5 bases). CDR1 is MDHEN and CDR2 is SYDVKM in the germline V gene. CDR3 size: 14 residues. Trimming took off 2 bases at V and 2 bases at J, with 10 bases between the two ends. CDR3 sequence reads: CASSLQGRPYEQYF. CDR3 bases: TGTGCCAGCAGTTTACAGGGTAGGCCCTACGAGCAGTACTTC.

This clonotype came up a few times. This rearrangement joins TRBV12-3 or TRBV12-4 to TRBJ2-4; 9 bases are shared with TRBD2. The CDR3 covers 19 residues. Unmatched junction bases numbered 13, after V lost 4 bases and J lost 0 bases. The CDR3 protein is CASSSPGGRAGEAKNIQYF. The CDR3 coding sequence is TGTGCCAGCAGTTCCCCTGGCGGGAGGGCCGGTGAAGCCAAAAACATTCAGTACTTC.

The V call is TRBV4-2, the J call TRBJ2-7; D unresolved. The CDR3 contains 14 residues. Trimming pared 0 bases from V and 4 bases from J, leaving 10 bases between. In germline, CDR1 is LGHNA, CDR2 YNFKEQ. The CDR3 is CASSQDLRSYEQYF. The CDR3 DNA sequence: TGTGCCAGCAGCCAAGATCTAAGAAGTTACGAGCAGTACTTC.

This rearrangement joins TRBV28 to TRBJ2-7, with no clear D. V was cut by 5 bases and J by 7 bases, with 12 bases left in between. The CDR3 contains 12 residues. Germline CDR1 reads MDHEN; CDR2 reads SYDVKM. The CDR3 DNA sequence: TGTGCCAGCAGTCTTATCTACAATGAGCAGTACTTC. It encodes CASSLIYNEQYF.

V gene TRBV20-1 combines with J gene TRBJ2-5; possibly TRBD2 for D (5 bases). The closer fit of TRBJ2-7 to the DNA end suggests the J call may be wrong. The CDR3 has 16 residues. Germline CDR1 reads DFQATT; CDR2 reads SNEGSKA (reference sequence). The CDR3 sequence is CSAPIAGGRRSHEQYF. The CDR3 region has the DNA TGCAGTGCTCCCATAGCCGGCGGGCGGCGGAGCCACGAGCAGTACTTC.

This clonotype was counted a few times. This chain joins TRBV14 and TRBJ2-1; D not resolved. V was pared by 3 bases and J by 0 bases, with 9 bases between. This CDR3 has 15 residues. CDR1 SGHDN and CDR2 FVKESK come from the germline V gene. The CDR3 sequence is CASSHRHSSYNEQFF. The CDR3 DNA follows: TGTGCCAGCAGCCACAGACACAGCTCCTACAATGAGCAGTTCTTC.